This is a list of T cell receptor beta chains from one sample in a study of identical twins. TCRdb reprocessed the 5' RACE reads with MiXCR, giving one entry per CDR3 protein. The sample contains 1.5 million to 2 million distinct CDR3 sequences, less than 35% of which appear only once. The source material was cord blood. These receptors were obtained from a newborn girl in good health. CDR3s include the opening cysteine and the closing phenylalanine or tryptophan. A D gene is named only where the DNA matches it firmly. Size is omitted from some rows. Given values are once, few, many or a class for expanded clones.

cdr3_length,d_call,clone_size,j_call,v_call,cdr3_nt,cdr3_aa
14,TRBD2,once,TRBJ2-5,TRBV20-1,TGCAGTGCCAAGAGCGGGGGGGCCTCAGAGACCCAGTACTTC,CSAKSGGASETQYF
15,NA,few,TRBJ1-5,TRBV4-1,TGCGCCAGCAGCCAAGTGGCAGGGGTGGGTCAGCCCCAGCATTTT,CASSQVAGVGQPQHF
19,NA,few,TRBJ2-5,TRBV28,TGTGCCAGCAGTTTCCAACACTTAAGGTGGCCACTGTACCAAGAGACCCAGTACTTC,CASSFQHLRWPLYQETQYF
15,TRBD1,NA,TRBJ2-7,TRBV18,TGTGCCAGCTCACCACCCAGGACAGGGGAGTACGAGCAGTACTTC,CASSPPRTGEYEQYF
14,TRBD1,NA,TRBJ1-1,TRBV20-1,TGCAGTGCAACCGGGACAGTTCCCACAACTGAAGCTTTCTTT,CSATGTVPTTEAFF
12,TRBD1,NA,TRBJ1-2,TRBV29-1,TGCAGCGTTGAAGTCCAGGGGGCAGGATACACCTTC,CSVEVQGAGYTF
17,TRBD2,NA,TRBJ2-1,TRBV12-5,TGTGCTAGTGGTTTGAGACTAGCGGGGGCACAGTACAATGAGCAGTTCTTC,CASGLRLAGAQYNEQFF
15,TRBD2,NA,TRBJ2-3,TRBV10-3,TGTGCCATCAGCGGGGGGGCCCTTAGCACAGATACGCAGTATTTT,CAISGGALSTDTQYF
13,NA,many,TRBJ1-2,TRBV12-3/TRBV12-4,TGTGCCAGCAGTCCGGATTTAAACTATGGCTACACCTTC,CASSPDLNYGYTF
14,NA,NA,TRBJ2-1,TRBV3-1,TGTGCCAGCAGCCAAGAGGGCGGTCGGAGTGAGCAGTTCTTC,CASSQEGGRSEQFF
16,TRBD2,NA,TRBJ2-7,TRBV4-2,TGTGCCAGCAGAACTCTCAGCGGGAGAGGGAACTACGAGCAGTACTTC,CASRTLSGRGNYEQYF
16,NA,NA,TRBJ2-1,TRBV20-1,TGCAGTGCCCCACAATTCGACAGCAACTCCTACAATGAGCAGTTCTTC,CSAPQFDSNSYNEQFF
21,TRBD2,few,TRBJ2-1,TRBV11-2,TGTGCCAGCAGAAATAGCCCCCCGGGACTAGCGGGGGGAAGGTCCTACAATGAGCAGTTCTTC,CASRNSPPGLAGGRSYNEQFF
14,TRBD2,few,TRBJ2-7,TRBV5-1,TGCGCCAGCAGCTCCGTAGCGGGGTCTGTCGAGCAGTACTTC,CASSSVAGSVEQYF
17,TRBD1,NA,TRBJ2-1,TRBV3-1,TGTGCCAGCAGCCTTACAACAGGGGGTGGCTCCTACAATGAGCAGTTCTTC,CASSLTTGGGSYNEQFF
14,NA,few,TRBJ2-6,TRBV20-1,TGCAGTGCTAGAGATGGTAGGGGGGCCAACGTCCTGACTTTC,CSARDGRGANVLTF
13,NA,NA,TRBJ1-6,TRBV28,TGTGCCAGCAGTTTCACTAGGGGTTCACCCCCCCACTTT,CASSFTRGSPPHF
13,TRBD1,few,TRBJ1-5,TRBV29-1,TGCAGCGCCGGACAGGGGAATGAGCAGCCCCAGCATTTT,CSAGQGNEQPQHF
15,NA,NA,TRBJ2-3,TRBV9,TGTGCCAGCAGCTCAACACTGACTAGAAGAGATACGCAGTATTTT,CASSSTLTRRDTQYF
15,TRBD2,NA,TRBJ2-5,TRBV7-2,TGTGCCAGCATTCTTAGCGGGGGGGCCTACAATGAGCAGTACTTC,CASILSGGAYNEQYF
15,TRBD1,NA,TRBJ1-5,TRBV20-1,TGCAGTGCTTACCGGGGACAGTATAGCAATCAGCCTCAGCATTTT,CSAYRGQYSNQPQHF
12,NA,NA,TRBJ2-1,TRBV11-2,TGTGCCAGCAGCCAAGTAGGTAGCGGTCGGTTCTTC,CASSQVGSGRFF
14,TRBD1,NA,TRBJ2-7,TRBV20-1,TGCAGTGCTAGACAGGGACAGGGGACCTACGAGCAGTACTTC,CSARQGQGTYEQYF
16,TRBD2,few,TRBJ2-5,TRBV11-2,TGTGCCAGCAGCTTAACGGCTAGCGGGGGCCAAGAGACCCAGTACTTC,CASSLTASGGQETQYF
14,TRBD2,NA,TRBJ2-1,TRBV7-9,TGTGCCAGCGACCGGGACTACCTATACAATGAGCAGTTCTTC,CASDRDYLYNEQFF
13,NA,many,TRBJ1-1,TRBV2,TGTGCCAGCAGTGCACAGCCTCTCACTGAAGCTTTCTTT,CASSAQPLTEAFF
14,TRBD2,NA,TRBJ2-7,TRBV5-1,TGCGCCAGCAGTTGGACCGGGACTAGCGACGAGCAGTACTTC,CASSWTGTSDEQYF
15,NA,NA,TRBJ2-2,TRBV6-5,TGTGCCAGCAGACCTTTGAGGGTGAACACCGGGGAGCTGTTTTTT,CASRPLRVNTGELFF
18,NA,few,TRBJ2-3,TRBV5-6,TGTGCCAGCAGCCCCTACAGTAGTGGCAATCCTAGCACAGATACGCAGTATTTT,CASSPYSSGNPSTDTQYF
16,TRBD1,few,TRBJ1-6,TRBV20-1,TGCAGTGCTAGGGAGGACAGGGGGCCCTATAATTCACCCCTCCACTTT,CSAREDRGPYNSPLHF
16,NA,NA,TRBJ1-4,TRBV4-2,TGTGCCAGCAGCCAAGTCGACAGGAGCCCTAATGAAAAACTGTTTTTT,CASSQVDRSPNEKLFF
12,TRBD2,NA,TRBJ2-2,TRBV20-1,TGCAGGGGACTAGCGGACTCCGGGGAGCTGTTTTTT,CRGLADSGELFF
15,NA,few,TRBJ1-6,TRBV6-6,TGTGCCAGCAGCCCTAAGGGGGGGCGGAATTCACCCCTCCACTTT,CASSPKGGRNSPLHF
17,NA,few,TRBJ1-5,TRBV6-1,TGTGCCAGCAGTGAGTATACAGGGAGGGAAATCAATCAGCCCCAGCATTTT,CASSEYTGREINQPQHF
15,NA,NA,TRBJ2-2,TRBV24-1,TGTGCCACCAGTGATACCTGGACGGGGACCGGGGAGCTGTTTTTT,CATSDTWTGTGELFF
14,NA,NA,TRBJ2-3,TRBV20-1,TGCAGTGCTAGAGCGACTAGACCTACAGATACGCGGTATTTT,CSARATRPTDTRYF
17,NA,few,TRBJ2-3,TRBV7-8,TGTGCCAGCAGCTTAGCGTACAAAGGACAGAGAAGGGATACGCAGTATTTT,CASSLAYKGQRRDTQYF
14,NA,few,TRBJ2-1,TRBV20-1,TGCAGTGCTAGGACGCGGGCTAATTACAATGAGCAGTTCTTC,CSARTRANYNEQFF
13,NA,few,TRBJ2-7,TRBV12-3/TRBV12-4,TGTGCCAGCAGTTTACCGCGGCTAGCCGAGCAGTACTTC,CASSLPRLAEQYF
12,NA,many,TRBJ1-2,TRBV29-1,TGCAGCGTTGCCGACAGAAATTATGGCTACACCTTC,CSVADRNYGYTF
15,TRBD2,many,TRBJ2-3,TRBV7-9,TGTGCCAGCAGCTTAGGGCCGGGGGGAACAGATACGCAGTATTTT,CASSLGPGGTDTQYF
15,NA,NA,TRBJ2-1,TRBV4-3,TGCGCCAGCAGCCAACAACCGGGACTTCACAATGAGCAGTTCTTC,CASSQQPGLHNEQFF
17,NA,few,TRBJ2-1,TRBV5-1,TGCGCCAGCAGCTCGACCTTTCTAGCACACACACACAATGAGCAGTTCTTC,CASSSTFLAHTHNEQFF